The entry below gives a single TCR beta chain sequence along with its context. Its cognate antigen is unknown. Samples were taken several times over chemoradiotherapy. This sample is drawn from a study of chemoradiotherapy in HPV16-positive cancers. Overall study findings and caveats: During treatment, candidate HPV-specific clones and E7-related motifs expanded in tumor. In HPV16-positive patients, HPV-responsive T-cell expansion tracked better recurrence-free survival.

Measured with immunoSEQ multiplex PCR; TCRdb has only the in-frame clones, and not every one. The repertoire holds roughly 8,300 clones, with roughly four fifths as singletons. The source was tumor tissue, collected from a patient who underwent chemoradiotherapy. This TCR derives from a human donor with HPV-associated anogenital cancer.

Written as DNA, the CDR3 is TGTGCCAGCAGCTACACTAGCGGGAGTCTCCACAATGAGCAGTTCTTC. This translates into CASSYTSGSLHNEQFF. The rearrangement links TRBV7-6 to TRBJ2-1; 11 bases are shared with TRBD2. Germline loops: CDR1 SGHVS, CDR2 FNYEAQ. V lost 4 bases, J lost 5 bases, and 7 bases stayed unmatched. CDR3 length: 16 residues.